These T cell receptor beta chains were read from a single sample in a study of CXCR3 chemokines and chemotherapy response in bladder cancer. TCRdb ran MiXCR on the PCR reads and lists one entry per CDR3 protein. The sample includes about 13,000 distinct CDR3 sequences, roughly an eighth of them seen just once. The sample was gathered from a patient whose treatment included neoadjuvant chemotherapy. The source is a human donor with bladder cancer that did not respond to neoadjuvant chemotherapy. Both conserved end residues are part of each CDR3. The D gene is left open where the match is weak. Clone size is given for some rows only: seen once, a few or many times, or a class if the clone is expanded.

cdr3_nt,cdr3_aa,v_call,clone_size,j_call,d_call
TGTGCCAGCAGTTTATGGTCTAGCGGGGGGCGTCAGTATTTT,CASSLWSSGGRQYF,TRBV27,few,TRBJ2-3,TRBD2
TGTGCCAGCTCACCCCAAGGGAGAGATGAAAAACTGTTTTTT,CASSPQGRDEKLFF,TRBV18,few,TRBJ1-4,-
TGTGCCAGCAGTTTTGGGGTATCCAATTCACCCCTCCACTTT,CASSFGVSNSPLHF,TRBV12-3/TRBV12-4,-,TRBJ1-6,-
TGTGCCAGCAGTCCCAATCCGGGCTATGGCTACACCTTC,CASSPNPGYGYTF,TRBV27,many,TRBJ1-2,-
TGTGCCTGGAGTGGGGCGCAAGTCACTCGCAATCAGCCCCAGCATTTT,CAWSGAQVTRNQPQHF,TRBV30,many,TRBJ1-5,-
TGTGCCAGCAGCTTGAAAGCGGACTTTATCACAGATACGCAGTATTTT,CASSLKADFITDTQYF,TRBV5-6,few,TRBJ2-3,-
TGTGCCAGCAGCCGACAGGTAAACACTGAAGCTTTCTTT,CASSRQVNTEAFF,TRBV7-2,-,TRBJ1-1,-
TGTGCCAGTAGTATTGGATGGGGGGCCGGGAACACCGGGGAGCTGTTTTTT,CASSIGWGAGNTGELFF,TRBV19,medium-sized,TRBJ2-2,-
TGTGCCAGCAGCTTTTGGAAGGGACACCGGTTGACCGGGGAGCTGTTTTTT,CASSFWKGHRLTGELFF,TRBV7-2,many,TRBJ2-2,-
TGTGCCATCAGTGAGAGTCAGGGGGGGGTTAGGACTGAAGCTTTCTTT,CAISESQGGVRTEAFF,TRBV10-3,medium-sized,TRBJ1-1,TRBD1
TGTGCCAGTAGTCAGGGCGGGACACAGACCTACGAGCAGTACTTC,CASSQGGTQTYEQYF,TRBV19,many,TRBJ2-7,-
TGTGCCAGCAGCCCACGCGGTAGAGCAGATACGCAGTATTTT,CASSPRGRADTQYF,TRBV7-9,many,TRBJ2-3,-
TGTGCCAGCAGTGAAGCAGGGATTGCAGCAGATACGCAGTATTTT,CASSEAGIAADTQYF,TRBV6-1,many,TRBJ2-3,-
TGTGCCAGCTCACCACCCCAGCCAACTAATGAAAAACTGTTTTTT,CASSPPQPTNEKLFF,TRBV18,few,TRBJ1-4,-
TGTGCCAGCAGCTTGGCGGCTAGCCCCCGAGGAGAGACCCAGTACTTC,CASSLAASPRGETQYF,TRBV5-4,few,TRBJ2-5,-
TGTGCCAGCAGTTTGAAGGAGTATCAGCCCCAGCATTTT,CASSLKEYQPQHF,TRBV27,medium-sized,TRBJ1-5,-
TGTGCCAGCAGCCCCGTAGGGGGACCACCCTACGAGCAGTACTTC,CASSPVGGPPYEQYF,TRBV7-2,many,TRBJ2-7,-
TGTGCCAGCTCAAGGGGGGGGTACAGCGGGGAGCTGTTTTTT,CASSRGGYSGELFF,TRBV6-5,many,TRBJ2-2,-